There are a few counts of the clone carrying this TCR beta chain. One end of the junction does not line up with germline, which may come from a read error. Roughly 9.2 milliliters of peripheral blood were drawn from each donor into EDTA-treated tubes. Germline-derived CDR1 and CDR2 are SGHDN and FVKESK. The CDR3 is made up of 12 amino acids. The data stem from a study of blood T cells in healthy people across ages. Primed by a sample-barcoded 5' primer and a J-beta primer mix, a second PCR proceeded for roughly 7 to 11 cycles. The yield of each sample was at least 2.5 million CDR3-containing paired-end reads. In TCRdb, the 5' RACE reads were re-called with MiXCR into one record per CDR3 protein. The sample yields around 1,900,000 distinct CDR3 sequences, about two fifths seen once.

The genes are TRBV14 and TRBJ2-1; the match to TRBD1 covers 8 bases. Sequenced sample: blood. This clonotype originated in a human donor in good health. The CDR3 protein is CASSRTGPERFF. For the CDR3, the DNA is TGTGCCAGCAGCAGGACAGGGCCTGAGCGGTTCTTC.